This record concerns one T cell receptor beta chain sequence. Its antigen is unknown. No much larger clone exists at a distance of one base, and base qualities are not known. Thawed unstimulated PBMCs were stained for CD3, CD4 and CD8 and FACS-sorted into CD3+CD4+ and CD3+CD8+ populations. Each of the 8 studied subjects was randomized to immunosuppression withdrawal. Genomic DNA was isolated with the Qiagen DNeasy Blood and Tissue Kit. V and J are truncated by 7 bases and 4 bases respectively, leaving an intervening sequence of 14 bases. From the cysteine through the phenylalanine, the CDR3 covers 14 amino acids. Only the CDR3 region is kept as DNA, spanning 42 bases read in frame from base 1. The germline V gene provides CDR1 WSHSY and CDR2 SAAADI. The sample is drawn from a study of T cell clones after liver transplantation (dated by TCRdb to between 2018 and 2021). With regard to the full study: Samples were obtained from ITN030ST, a randomized trial in which withdrawal of immunosuppression was attempted within 2 years of liver transplantation. Subjects received no induction therapy and standard immunosuppression until randomization at 12-24 months post-transplant. Donor-reactive T cell clones were identified by TCRbeta sequencing after a pre-transplant mixed lymphocyte reaction and then tracked in post-transplant blood. Third party-reactive TCRbeta sequences were also identified from pre-transplant MLRs to serve as an antigen-independent comparator for donor-reactive sequences. Tolerance was defined as complete immunosuppression withdrawal for at least one year with no rise in liver enzymes beyond twice the upper limit of normal. Blood samples were taken pre-transplant, pre-randomization before withdrawal, and post-randomization after full withdrawal or failed withdrawal. The study cohort included 8 liver transplant recipients, of whom 3 were classified as tolerant and 5 as non-tolerant. Of the eight recipients, a few were HCV-positive, while the remaining recipients had been transplanted for non-autoimmune, non-viral indications.

Study-wide findings and limitations: When repertoire turnover was taken into account, detection of donor-reactive sequences was significantly reduced in 7 of 8 subjects for CD4 and in 8 of 8 subjects for CD8. In 5 of 8 subjects, circulating donor-reactive CD4 TCRbeta sequences decreased significantly after transplant, regardless of tolerance or HCV status. Because of small, heterogeneous patient numbers and non-standardized post-transplant time points, the conclusions were only preliminary. Without allograft tissue specimens, donor-reactive T cells may have migrated into the graft rather than being deleted. Donor-reactive sequences declined more than third party-reactive ones, suggesting partial antigen-specific deletion unrelated to withdrawal success. In a couple of subjects, low numbers of available donor cells limited the measurable donor-reactive repertoire.

High-throughput TCRbeta CDR3 sequencing of frozen genomic DNA was performed by immunoSEQ, including PCR amplification, mapping, bias correction and internal controls. From the authors' description of their analysis: Productive rearrangements were kept, and unique TCRbeta sequences were defined by CDR3 nucleotide sequence plus V and J gene. For classification of a sequence as donor-reactive, at least 5-fold expansion in CFSE-low cells relative to unstimulated pre-transplant cells and a frequency of at least 0.01% were required. Minimum frequency thresholds were set for each subject based on the unstimulated sample with the lowest template count, ensuring at least 90% detection power. Jensen-Shannon divergence between the top 1000 TCRbeta sequences post-transplant and pre-transplant was used to measure repertoire turnover. Changes in detection of donor-reactive sequences were assessed with two-sided Fisher's exact tests. TCRdb mirrors the immuneACCESS table, restricted to in-frame sequences. Some clones are absent from its copies; in checked studies, under half trace to an unresolved V gene, and the reason for the others is unknown. For V, J and clone size, that table is used; D and trimming come from the DNA. In all, the sample holds tens of thousands of clones, and nearly 85% of those were seen once. Approximately 0.43% of the sample belongs to the ten largest clones.

The sequence came from a human patient who received a liver transplant. Following transplantation, part of the T cell population may be supplied by the graft donor rather than the patient. The rearrangement joined TRBV10-2 to TRBJ2-1, with the D gene not clear enough to name. The sequences come from CD4+ T cells from blood, collected just over 45 months after liver transplant. In nucleotides, the sequence is TGCGCCAGCACTGACTTAATACGGTACAATGAGCAGTTCTTC. This codes for CASTDLIRYNEQFF.